These T cell receptor beta chains were read from a single sample in a study of OX40 agonist ivuxolimab in advanced cancers. Produced via immunoSEQ multiplex PCR; TCRdb's table is partial and in-frame only. The sample contains about 68,000 clones, under 90% of which appear only once. Here the sequenced sample was CD4+ or CD8+ T cells sorted from blood, taken in a trial of the OX40 agonist ivuxolimab. The source is an adult with an advanced solid tumor such as melanoma, head and neck, liver or kidney cancer. The conserved cysteine and the conserved F or W are not part of the CDR3 here. Fields, in order: V gene, clone size, CDR3 protein. The size field is filled for only some rows; it gives once, few, many or a size class.

>TRBV18|.
ASSPTGEGFGYT
>TRBV7-7|.
ASSPDHRAGELF
>TRBV6-6|.
ASSYWGTSDQETQY
>TRBV2|.
ASRTGSTNEKLF
>TRBV28|.
ASRAGTSTDTQY
>TRBV5-1|medium-sized
ASSLGQGDGYT
>TRBV7-8|many
ASSSGGNSQPQH
>TRBV11-3|.
ASSLRTQGPIYGYT
>TRBV5-1|.
ASSLEGSENQPQH
>TRBV23-1|.
ASSRQGDTEAF
>TRBV11-2|.
ASSRDRAPQEAF
>TRBV20-1|.
SANRVDGYT
>TRBV19|.
ASSIGGYSGANVLT
>TRBV2|.
ASSVNSGGLYEQY
>TRBV18|.
ASSPVTADSTANVLT
>TRBV5-1|once
ASSLLQGAYETQY
>TRBV7-2|.
ASSWRGQPGGYGYT
>TRBV10-3|few
AISSSGGSMNTGELF
>TRBV6-6|once
ASTFTGAAEAF
>TRBV25-1|.
ASSEVQVGGYT
>TRBV20-1|.
SARRDYEQY
>TRBV19|.
ASKGSALQRNTEAF
>TRBV5-4|few
ASSLGWGTDTQY
>TRBV10-2|.
ASSEVIAGGLILDEQF
>TRBV7-9|few
ASSLANSNQPQH
>TRBV5-8|.
ASSPRVVETQY
>TRBV5-1|.
ASGGGPTSTDTQY